This T cell receptor (beta chain) was found in a study of blood T cell repertoires in COVID-19. Study summary: Sources were T cells, B-cell-depleted T cells, or PBMCs; the material itself was cDNA or gDNA.

Using immunoSEQ multiplex PCR, the repertoire was profiled, and TCRdb retains in-frame clones only, with some absent. The repertoire holds a few hundred thousand clones, with 75% to 90% as singletons. Germline V gives CDR1 SGHVS, CDR2 FQNEAQ. The CDR3 spans 17 residues. V was pared by 1 base and J by 2 bases, with 15 bases between. Sample: peripheral blood. This sequence joins TRBV7-8 and TRBJ2-1, with D tentatively TRBD2 (5 bases). The source is a woman between 50 and 59 years old who had recovered from COVID-19. CDR3 coding DNA: TGTGCCAGCAGCTTAGTGAGGAGGCAGCCCCCCTACAATGAGCAGTTCTTC. This sequence encodes CASSLVRRQPPYNEQFF.